This T cell receptor (beta chain) originates from a study of cytomegalovirus exposure and HLA in healthy donors. General study points: Among TCR beta chains, those listed as cytomegalovirus-associated numbered over 150.

In the case of this clone: Its antigen remains unknown.

Researchers ran the PCR with 60 Vbeta and 13 Jbeta primers. Method: immunoSEQ multiplex PCR; TCRdb's copy keeps in-frame clones and lacks some. The table has about 130,000 clones, approximately 84% seen once; the top ten hold around 2.5%. The trim removed 4 bases at V and 4 bases at J, leaving 5 bases unmatched. From germline, CDR1 is SGHDT and CDR2 YYEEEE. This CDR3 region has 14 residues. This receptor was identified in a boy between 2 and 10 years old in good health and CMV-seronegative. The chain employs TRBV5-6 and TRBJ1-2; TRBD1 aligns across 9 bases. Sequenced input: PBMCs. The CDR3 DNA follows: TGTGCCAGCAGCCTCGGGACAGGGAGCTATGGCTACACCTTC. It translates to CASSLGTGSYGYTF.